These 21 T cell receptor beta chains originate from one sample sequenced in a study of cytomegalovirus exposure and HLA in healthy donors. The study ran its PCR with 60 Vbeta and 13 Jbeta primers. TCRdb's copy holds only in-frame clones and misses some; the assay was immunoSEQ multiplex PCR. The table lists 150,000 to 200,000 clones, around 75% of them singletons. The specimen sequenced was PBMCs. The receptor set was obtained from a woman aged 25 to 45 in good health and CMV-seronegative.

The chain combines TRBV25-1 with TRBJ2-5; 11 bases line up with TRBD2. J lost 5 bases, V lost 2 bases, and 4 bases had no gene match. Germline CDR1 reads MGHDK; CDR2 reads SYGVNS. The CDR3 runs 15 residues. As DNA, the CDR3 is TGTGCCAGCAGTGAAAAACTAGCGGGAGTGGAGACCCAGTACTTC. Translating gives CASSEKLAGVETQYF.

The rearrangement joins TRBV5-6 to TRBJ1-6, with 8 bases identical to TRBD1. The CDR3 has 12 residues. CDR1 SGHDT and CDR2 YYEEEE come from the germline V gene. V gave up 2 bases and J gave up 13 bases; unmatched junction bases: 2. The CDR3: CASSLNRGPLHF. The CDR3 nucleotides are TGTGCCAGCAGCTTAAACAGGGGGCCCCTCCACTTT.

This clone was observed a handful of times. The chain combines TRBV14 with TRBJ1-1, with D uncertain. Deletions cut 3 bases from V and 7 bases from J, with 9 bases between. Germline assignment: CDR1 SGHDN and CDR2 FVKESK. The CDR3 spans 12 residues. The CDR3 region has the DNA TGTGCCAGCAGCCACGTCGGGATTGAAGCTTTCTTT. Amino acids: CASSHVGIEAFF.

The chain recombines TRBV18 with TRBJ1-1, with TRBD1 as a possible D gene (6 bases). Germline loops: CDR1 KGHSH, CDR2 LQKENI. The CDR3 is 12 amino acids. The ends were cut back, 6 bases at V and 13 bases at J, with 18 bases in the middle. The CDR3 here is CASSLQTGFGFF. DNA for the CDR3: TGTGCCAGCTCTCTACAGACAGGATTTGGTTTCTTT.

Only a few counts were recorded for this clone. For the CDR3, the DNA is TGTGCCAGCAGGCCCGCCAGGGGAATGGGCTACACCTTC. It yields the protein CASRPARGMGYTF. The chain uses TRBV6-5 and TRBJ1-2, with D possibly being TRBD1 (6 bases). Trimming removed 6 bases at V and 8 bases at J, with 16 bases between. The germline V gene has CDR1 MNHEY and CDR2 SVGAGI. The CDR3 extends over 13 amino acids.

CDR3 DNA: TGTGCCAGCAGCCCTACAGGGGGAACCTATGAAAAACTGTTTTTT. Protein: CASSPTGGTYEKLFF. This chain joins TRBV5-6 and TRBJ1-4, with 8 bases matching TRBD1. CDR1 and CDR2 from the germline V gene are SGHDT and YYEEEE. This CDR3 has 15 amino acids. Trimming removed 4 bases from V and 6 bases from J; junction bases left unmatched: 8.

The V call is TRBV25-1, the J call TRBJ2-1; the match to TRBD1 covers 9 bases. Germline V gene data show CDR1 as MGHDK and CDR2 as SYGVNS. The CDR3 length is 15 residues. V lost 2 bases and J lost 4; bases outside the gene matches: 3. The CDR3 loop is CASSEGQGTYNEQFF. CDR3 bases: TGTGCCAGCAGTGAAGGACAGGGGACGTACAATGAGCAGTTCTTC. Together with reference TRBV25-1 and TRBJ2-1, the CDR3 gives the full variable domain: EADIYQTPRYLVIGTGKKITLECSQTMGHDKMYWYQQDPGMELHLIHYSYGVNSTEKGDLSSESTVSRIRTEHFPLTLESARPSHTSQYLCASSEGQGTYNEQFFGPGTRLTVL.

The chain combines TRBV6-1 with TRBJ1-2; TRBD1 matches at 7 bases. The germline V gene has CDR1 MNHNS and CDR2 SASEGT. The V segment lost 6 bases and the J segment 5 bases; nucleotides outside the gene matches: 12. The CDR3 sequence is 15 residues long. CDR3 bases: TGTGCCAGCAGCACCGGTAGGGGGCAGGGGTATGGCTACACCTTC. Translated, it gives CASSTGRGQGYGYTF.

A few counts support this clone. The V and J genes are TRBV14 and TRBJ1-1; possible D gene TRBD1, 5 bases. The CDR3 is made up of 15 amino acids. Deletions cut 5 bases from V and 10 bases from J, with 23 bases between. Germline V lookup: CDR1 SGHDN, CDR2 FVKESK. Here the CDR3 DNA reads TGTGCCAGCAGCAACGTCCAAGGGCCAGGGCGGGGAGCTTTCTTT. It codes for CASSNVQGPGRGAFF.

The chain is built from TRBV18 and TRBJ2-7; TRBD2 is a possible D gene (6 bases). This CDR3 is built from 16 residues. Germline V CDR1 and CDR2: KGHSH, LQKENI. V dropped 2 bases and J dropped 5 bases, with 19 bases sitting between them. The DNA for the CDR3 is TGTGCCAGCTCACCAGTGGGGGGAGCAGCCCACCACGAGCAGTACTTC. Its protein product is CASSPVGGAAHHEQYF. Together with reference TRBV18 and TRBJ2-7, the CDR3 gives the full variable domain: NAGVMQNPRHLVRRRGQEARLRCSPMKGHSHVYWYRQLPEEGLKFMVYLQKENIIDESGMPKERFSAEFPKEGPSILRIQQVVRGDSAAYFCASSPVGGAAHHEQYFGPGTRLTVT.

V usage is TRBV20-1 and J usage is TRBJ1-1; D is unclear. The germline gives CDR1 DFQATT, CDR2 SNEGSKA (reference sequence). CDR3 length: 9 amino acids. The CDR3 nucleotides are TGCAGGGCCTCCGTTGAAGCTTTCTTT. Translated: CRASVEAFF.

There are a few counts of this clone. The CDR3 DNA reads TGTGCCAGCGACGAACAGGGTTTCTCGAACACTGAAGCTTTCTTT. It yields the protein CASDEQGFSNTEAFF. The chain joins TRBV10-3 to TRBJ1-1; D might be TRBD1 (6 bases). Germline V CDR1 and CDR2: ENHRY, SYGVKD. The CDR3 totals 15 residues. V lost 10 bases and J lost 1, with 19 bases in between.

The J gene is TRBJ1-1, the V gene TRBV7-3, with TRBD1 as a possible D gene (5 bases). Looked up from germline, CDR1 is SGHTA and CDR2 is FQGTGA. The CDR3 runs 13 residues. V was cut by 0 bases and J by 7 bases, with 9 bases left in between. CDR3 nucleotide sequence: TGTGCCAGCAGCTTAACACAGGATCTTGAAGCTTTCTTT. This translates into CASSLTQDLEAFF.

This CDR3 reads CASSQWDRGNEQYF. The CDR3 bases are TGTGCCAGCAGTCAATGGGACAGGGGTAACGAGCAGTACTTC. The V and J genes are TRBV28 and TRBJ2-7; TRBD1 matches at 10 bases. CDR1 is MDHEN and CDR2 is SYDVKM in the germline V gene. The J segment lost 5 bases and the V segment lost 5 bases, leaving 6 bases of the junction unmatched. The CDR3 is 14 residues long.

The rearrangement uses TRBV5-1 and TRBJ2-1; 11 bases fit TRBD2. The junction had 7 bases not matched to a gene; V was cut back by 4 bases and J by 4 bases. The CDR3 is made up of 16 amino acids. CDR1 SGHRS and CDR2 YFSETQ come from the germline V gene. Written as DNA, the CDR3 is TGCGCCAGCAGCCTTAGCGGGGGGGGTATTTACAATGAGCAGTTCTTC. It yields the protein CASSLSGGGIYNEQFF.

This sequence joins TRBV5-1 and TRBJ2-5, with 9 bases fitting TRBD2. Germline trimming cut 4 bases from V and 4 bases from J; bases unmatched to any gene: 8. Germline-derived CDR1 and CDR2 are SGHRS and YFSETQ. The CDR3 is 15 amino acids. This CDR3 is CASSIIAGVGETQYF. The CDR3, as DNA: TGCGCCAGCAGCATCATAGCGGGAGTGGGAGAGACCCAGTACTTC.

The chain joins TRBV5-1 to TRBJ2-7; 8 bases are shared with TRBD2. This CDR3 has 15 amino acids. CDR1 and CDR2 (germline): SGHRS, YFSETQ. The V and J ends lost 4 bases and 1 base, in that order; junction bases with no gene match: 7. As DNA, the CDR3 is TGCGCCAGCAGCACCACTAGCGGTTTGTCCTACGAGCAGTACTTC. Encoded protein: CASSTTSGLSYEQYF. The whole variable domain, remainder taken from reference TRBV5-1 and TRBJ2-7, is KAGVTQTPRYLIKTRGQQVTLSCSPISGHRSVSWYQQTPGQGLQFLFEYFSETQRNKGNFPGRFSGRQFSNSRSEMNVSTLELGDSALYLCASSTTSGLSYEQYFGPGTRLTVT.

The DNA of the CDR3 is TGCGCCAGCAGCCCCCGGGGGGGCCCTGGAAACACCATATATTTT. This codes for CASSPRGGPGNTIYF. The gene calls are TRBV5-1 and TRBJ1-3; tentatively, D is TRBD1 (6 bases). CDR3 length equals 15 residues. Germline CDR1 is SGHRS and CDR2 is YFSETQ. Between the trimmed V and J ends, which lost 4 bases and 2 bases, there was a span of 13 bases. The full variable domain, in which reference TRBV5-1 and TRBJ1-3 provide the parts outside the CDR3, is KAGVTQTPRYLIKTRGQQVTLSCSPISGHRSVSWYQQTPGQGLQFLFEYFSETQRNKGNFPGRFSGRQFSNSRSEMNVSTLELGDSALYLCASSPRGGPGNTIYFGEGSWLTVV.

This clone came up a few times. The rearrangement joins TRBV27 to TRBJ2-2; D perhaps matches TRBD2 (5 bases). The V end lost 9 bases, the J end lost 6 bases, and 11 bases lay between the germline ends. There are 12 residues in the CDR3. Germline CDR1 is MNHEY and CDR2 is SMNVEV (reference sequence). The chain's CDR3 is CASQGSAGELFF. In nucleotides, the CDR3 is TGTGCCAGTCAAGGTAGCGCCGGGGAGCTGTTTTTT.

The rearrangement links TRBV19 to TRBJ1-1, with D possibly matching TRBD1 (5 bases). This CDR3 region has 14 residues. The germline V gene has CDR1 LNHDA and CDR2 SQIVND (reference sequence). V was shortened by 10 bases and J by 0 bases, with 15 bases between the two germline ends. This chain's CDR3 is CATQGLLMNTEAFF. CDR3 sequence (DNA): TGTGCCACCCAGGGCCTACTAATGAACACTGAAGCTTTCTTT.

This clone has only a few counts. This chain joins TRBV10-3 and TRBJ1-5, with D hard to call. CDR3 length equals 15 residues. Trimming left V 0 bases short and J 4 bases short, with 10 bases between. Germline CDR1 reads ENHRY; CDR2 reads SYGVKD. This chain's CDR3 is CAISESLAGNQPQHF. The CDR3 DNA is TGTGCCATCAGTGAGTCCCTCGCCGGGAATCAGCCCCAGCATTTT.